What follows are 20 T cell receptor beta chains derived from one specimen sequenced in a study of shared clonotypes between healthy human individuals. Method: immunoSEQ multiplex PCR; TCRdb's copy keeps in-frame clones and lacks some. The data hold over 1.5 million clones, with approximately 98% observed a single time. The sequencing sample was made of naive CD4+ T cells sorted from blood. As for subset: CD45RA+ positively selected. These receptors were collected from a man aged 30-40 years in good health.

The genes are TRBV28 and TRBJ2-7, with D perhaps TRBD1 or TRBD2 (5 bases each). Germline loops: CDR1 MDHEN, CDR2 SYDVKM. CDR3 size: 14 residues. Trimming shortened V by 7 bases and J by 4 bases, and 17 bases separated the two germline ends. CDR3: CASTSGPLPYEQYF. CDR3 in DNA: TGTGCCAGCACCTCGGGACCGCTCCCGTACGAGCAGTACTTC.

This clone was recorded once. At one end the junction does not follow the germline gene, possibly because of a read error. The rearrangement joins TRBV7-7 to TRBJ2-5; a possible D gene is TRBD2 (5 bases). In germline, CDR1 is SSHAT, CDR2 FNYEAQ (reference sequence). This CDR3 is built from 13 residues. CDR3 region: CASSSHGVETQYF. The CDR3 nucleotides are TGTGCTAGCAGCTCCCACGGGGTTGAGACCCAGTACTTC.

CDR3 nucleotide sequence: TGCGCCAGCAGCCCTGGACCAGACGAGACCCAGTACTTC. This codes for CASSPGPDETQYF. The chain has TRBV5-1 and TRBJ2-5; no definite D call. The CDR3 is made up of 13 amino acids. CDR1 is SGHRS, CDR2 YFSETQ, per germline. With 4 bases removed from V and 5 bases from J, the gap between germline ends came to 12 bases. Combining the CDR3 with reference TRBV5-1 and TRBJ2-5 gives the whole variable domain KAGVTQTPRYLIKTRGQQVTLSCSPISGHRSVSWYQQTPGQGLQFLFEYFSETQRNKGNFPGRFSGRQFSNSRSEMNVSTLELGDSALYLCASSPGPDETQYFGPGTRLLVL.

This clone was observed once. The chain couples TRBV30 to TRBJ1-5; TRBD1 is a possible D gene (5 bases). Between the trimmed V and J ends, which lost 0 bases and 7 bases, there was a span of 13 bases. The CDR3 is 14 amino acids. CDR1 and CDR2 from the germline V gene are GTSNPN and SVGIG (reference sequence). In DNA form, the CDR3 reads TGTGCCTGGAGTGTTGGGGGATCGGCCCAGCCCCAGCATTTT. It is translated as CAWSVGGSAQPQHF.

The chain carries TRBV27 and TRBJ1-4; D unresolved. Trimming stripped 3 bases from V and 0 bases from J, with 5 bases between. This CDR3 has 14 amino acids. Germline CDR1 and CDR2: MNHEY and SMNVEV (reference sequence). CDR3 DNA: TGTGCCAGCAGTTTTCTAGCAACTAATGAAAAACTGTTTTTT. Amino acids: CASSFLATNEKLFF.

The genes are TRBV5-1 and TRBJ2-5, with no clear D. The CDR3 runs to 16 residues. V was cut by 2 bases and J by 1 base, with 15 bases left in between. Germline V CDR1 and CDR2: SGHRS, YFSETQ. CDR3 DNA sequence: TGCGCCAGCAGCTTATACTCCGGGCCCCTCCAAGAGACCCAGTACTTC. This encodes CASSLYSGPLQETQYF.

The chain joins TRBV19 to TRBJ2-7, with D perhaps TRBD1 (5 bases). Germline-derived CDR1 and CDR2 are LNHDA and SQIVND (reference sequence). V lost 2 bases to trimming and J lost 6 bases, with 11 bases between them. This CDR3 has 13 residues. This CDR3 reads CASSISGAAEQYF. The CDR3 nucleotides read TGTGCCAGTAGTATATCTGGGGCAGCCGAGCAGTACTTC.

This clone has only one observation. The gene calls are TRBV7-9 and TRBJ2-7, with 8 bases matching TRBD2. The J segment lost 5 bases and the V segment lost 4 bases, leaving 7 bases of the junction unmatched. The CDR3 contains 14 residues. CDR1 and CDR2 (germline): SEHNR, FQNEAQ (reference sequence). The CDR3 DNA is TGTGCCAGCAGCTCAAGACTAGCGTGGCACGAGCAGTACTTC. It translates to CASSSRLAWHEQYF.

The V gene is TRBV30, the J gene TRBJ2-1; 11 bases match TRBD1. The CDR3 totals 15 residues. Germline CDR1 and CDR2: GTSNPN and SVGIG (reference sequence). V lost 1 base and J lost 10; bases outside the gene matches: 9. In nucleotides, the CDR3 is TGTGCCTGGAGTGGCTCCGGGACAGGGGGTTTCGAGCAGTTCTTC. It codes for CAWSGSGTGGFEQFF. The variable domain in full, completed from reference TRBV30 and TRBJ2-1, reads SQTIHQWPATLVQPVGSPLSLECTVEGTSNPNLYWYRQAAGRGLQLLFYSVGIGQISSEVPQNLSASRPQDRQFILSSKKLLLSDSGFYLCAWSGSGTGGFEQFFGPGTRLTVL.

This chain joins TRBV7-2 and TRBJ2-1; 11 bases agree with TRBD2. Germline V gene sequence: CDR1 SGHTA, CDR2 FQGNSA. Trimming cost V 4 bases and J 7 bases; bases outside gene matches: 6. CDR3 length: 15 amino acids. As DNA, the CDR3 is TGTGCCAGCAGCTACGTAGCGGGAGGGGGGAATGAGCAGTTCTTC. Protein sequence: CASSYVAGGGNEQFF.

The chain has TRBV7-8 and TRBJ2-3; the D is unclear. Germline loops: CDR1 SGHVS, CDR2 FQNEAQ. Deletions cut 7 bases from V and 4 bases from J, with 12 bases between. The CDR3 extends over 13 amino acids. CDR3 in DNA: TGTGCCAGCACTCTTGCCCCCGCAGATACGCAGTATTTT. Amino acids: CASTLAPADTQYF. The full variable domain, in which reference TRBV7-8 and TRBJ2-3 provide the parts outside the CDR3, is GAGVSQSPRYKVAKRGQDVALRCDPISGHVSLFWYQQALGQGPEFLTYFQNEAQLDKSGLPSDRFFAERPEGSVSTLKIQRTQQEDSAVYLCASTLAPADTQYFGPGTRLTVL.

The rearrangement joins TRBV20-1 to TRBJ2-1, with TRBD1 as a possible D gene (6 bases). The CDR3 totals 11 residues. Germline V gene sequence: CDR1 DFQATT, CDR2 SNEGSKA (reference sequence). The ends were cut back, 6 bases at V and 7 bases at J, with 10 bases in the middle. CDR3 amino acids: CSAPQGNEQFF. CDR3 nucleotide sequence: TGCAGTGCACCCCAGGGGAATGAGCAGTTCTTC.

The chain joins TRBV28 to TRBJ1-2, with D perhaps matching TRBD1 (5 bases). This CDR3 is 13 amino acids long. The V gene's germline CDR1 is MDHEN and CDR2 SYDVKM. V was trimmed by 6 bases and J by 8 bases, leaving 16 bases between them. The CDR3 spells CASSTPGHGGYTF. The CDR3, as DNA: TGTGCCAGCAGCACCCCAGGACACGGCGGCTACACCTTC.

This clone was recorded only once. This sequence joins TRBV7-2 and TRBJ2-5, with 10 bases lining up with TRBD2. The CDR3 consists of 16 residues. Trimming cost V 3 bases and J 1 base; bases outside gene matches: 5. Germline V CDR1 and CDR2: SGHTA, FQGNSA. The CDR3 region is CASSLDSGRAQETQYF. Here the CDR3 DNA reads TGTGCCAGCAGCTTGGACAGCGGGAGGGCCCAAGAGACCCAGTACTTC.

This chain uses TRBV19 with TRBJ1-1; no reliable D call. The CDR3 covers 15 residues. Germline loops: CDR1 LNHDA, CDR2 SQIVND (reference sequence). V lost 7 bases, J lost 3 bases, and 18 bases lay in between. CDR3 loop: CASIGPHTRDTEAFF. The CDR3, as DNA: TGTGCCAGTATCGGTCCCCACACAAGGGACACTGAAGCTTTCTTT.

The rearrangement uses TRBV10-1 and TRBJ2-7, with 7 bases matching TRBD2. Germline-derived CDR1 and CDR2 are WNHNN and SYGVQD (reference sequence). The CDR3 length is 17 residues. With V trimmed by 6 bases and J by 6 bases, 20 bases remained unmatched. CDR3 DNA sequence: TGCGCCAGCAGGAGGCTAGCGGAACCCAACCTGGGGGGCGAGCAGTACTTC. Translating gives CASRRLAEPNLGGEQYF.

The chain recombines TRBV5-4 with TRBJ1-4; tentative D call: TRBD1 (6 bases). CDR1 SGHNT and CDR2 YYREEE come from the germline V gene (reference sequence). CDR3 size: 14 residues. Trimming removed 1 base at V and 8 bases at J, with 12 bases between. The chain's CDR3 is CASSLKRGREKLFF. As DNA, the CDR3 is TGTGCCAGCAGCTTGAAAAGGGGGAGAGAAAAACTGTTTTTT.

This chain connects TRBV5-1 to TRBJ2-3, with TRBD2 matching over 7 bases. Unmatched junction bases numbered 16, after V lost 4 bases and J lost 8 bases. The CDR3 extends over 16 amino acids. The germline V gene encodes CDR1 SGHRS and CDR2 YFSETQ. The CDR3 sequence is CASSPSGGGPGGTQYF. CDR3 DNA: TGCGCCAGCAGCCCCTCCGGGGGAGGGCCGGGTGGTACGCAGTATTTT.

The rearrangement uses TRBV29-1 and TRBJ2-1, with no clear D. This CDR3 has 17 residues. Germline loops: CDR1 SQVTM, CDR2 ANQGSEA. V shed 4 bases and J shed 0 bases, with 19 bases lying between them. Here the CDR3 reads CSVAPDLARSSYNEQFF. The CDR3, as DNA: TGCAGCGTTGCCCCTGACCTTGCTAGAAGCTCCTACAATGAGCAGTTCTTC.

J is TRBJ2-5 and V is TRBV28; unclear D gene. Trimming took off 1 base at V and 5 bases at J, with 8 bases between the two ends. Germline V gene lookup returns CDR1 MDHEN and CDR2 SYDVKM. The CDR3 is 13 residues long. In nucleotides, the CDR3 is TGTGCCAGCAGTTTATCCCAGGAGGAGACCCAGTACTTC. It codes for CASSLSQEETQYF.